This T cell receptor (beta chain) was documented in a study of blood T cells in healthy people across ages. The study recruited healthy Caucasian donors from Russia who were aged roughly 6 to 95. Per-sample PBMC isolation yielded at least 6.5 million cells. With a J-beta primer mix and a sample-barcoded 5' primer, a second PCR ran 7 to 11 cycles. Every cDNA molecule carried a tag from a template-switch adaptor bearing 12 random nucleotides. TCRdb recomputed calls from the 5' RACE reads with MiXCR, one row per CDR3 protein. Here the sample spans 550,000 to 700,000 distinct CDR3 sequences, about 26% being singletons. This clonotype was seen just once. What it binds is not known. A much bigger clone sits one base away, suggesting this may be a read error. Study-wide results and limits: Among long-lived donors, naive CD4+ cells were more numerous and diversity higher than in aged donors.

This CDR3 is built from 15 residues. CDR1 and CDR2 from the germline V gene are SGHVS and FNYEAQ. The sequence came from a woman between 65 and 79 years old in good health. The specimen was blood. The chain combines TRBV7-6 with TRBJ2-7; 12 nucleotides match TRBD1. In DNA, the CDR3 is TGTGTCAGCAGCGTAGGGGACAGGGGGCGGTACGAGCAGTACTTC. Translation: CVSSVGDRGRYEQYF.